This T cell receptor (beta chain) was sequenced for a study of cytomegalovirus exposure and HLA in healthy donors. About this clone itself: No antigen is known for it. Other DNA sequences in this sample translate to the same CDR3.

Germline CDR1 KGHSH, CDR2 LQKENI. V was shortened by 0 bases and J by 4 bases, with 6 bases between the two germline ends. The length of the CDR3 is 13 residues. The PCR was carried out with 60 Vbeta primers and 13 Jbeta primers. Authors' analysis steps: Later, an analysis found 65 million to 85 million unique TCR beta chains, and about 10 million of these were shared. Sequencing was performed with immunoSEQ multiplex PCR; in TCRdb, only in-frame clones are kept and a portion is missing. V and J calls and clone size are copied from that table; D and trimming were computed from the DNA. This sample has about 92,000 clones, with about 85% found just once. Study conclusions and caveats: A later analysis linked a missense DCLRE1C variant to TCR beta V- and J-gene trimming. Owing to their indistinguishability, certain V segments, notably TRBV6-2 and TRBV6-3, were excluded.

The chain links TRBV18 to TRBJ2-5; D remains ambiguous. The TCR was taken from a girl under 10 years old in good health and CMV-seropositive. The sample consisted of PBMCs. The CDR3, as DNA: TGTGCCAGCTCACCACCGGGCAGAGAGACCCAGTACTTC. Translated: CASSPPGRETQYF. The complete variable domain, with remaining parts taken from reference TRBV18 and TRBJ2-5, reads NAGVMQNPRHLVRRRGQEARLRCSPMKGHSHVYWYRQLPEEGLKFMVYLQKENIIDESGMPKERFSAEFPKEGPSILRIQQVVRGDSAAYFCASSPPGRETQYFGPGTRLLVL.